These T cell receptor beta chains were read from a single sample in a study of shared clonotypes between healthy human individuals. The method was immunoSEQ multiplex PCR; TCRdb's version includes in-frame clones alone and lacks a portion of them. Of 90,000 to 130,000 clones in the sample, more than 65% were seen once. Sequenced material: memory CD8+ T cells sorted from blood. These receptors originate from a woman aged 25 to 45 in good health. The CDR3 runs from the conserved cysteine through the conserved F or W. Each record gives: CDR3 DNA, CDR3 protein, J gene, CDR3 length, D gene, clone size, V gene. A D gene is named only where the DNA matches it firmly. Expanded clones are given a class, and other clones once, few, many or no size at all.

CDR3nt: TGTGCCAGCAGCCAAGGCCGGGGAACCTACCGCGCAGAGCAGTACTTC
CDR3aa: CASSQGRGTYRAEQYF
j_gene: TRBJ2-7
len: 16
d_gene: -
abundance: -
v_gene: TRBV14

CDR3nt: TGCGCCAGCAGCTTCGGACAGGGGAGGTTCCGTGGCTATGGCTACACCTTC
CDR3aa: CASSFGQGRFRGYGYTF
j_gene: TRBJ1-2
len: 17
d_gene: TRBD1
abundance: -
v_gene: TRBV5-1

CDR3nt: TGTGCCAGTAGTAGGGGGAGCGACCCCTACGAGCAGTACTTC
CDR3aa: CASSRGSDPYEQYF
j_gene: TRBJ2-7
len: 14
d_gene: -
abundance: -
v_gene: TRBV19

CDR3nt: TGTGCCAGCAGTTACTCCAACTACGAGCAGTACTTC
CDR3aa: CASSYSNYEQYF
j_gene: TRBJ2-7
len: 12
d_gene: -
abundance: -
v_gene: TRBV6-6

CDR3nt: TGTGCCAGCAGCTTGTATACCCAGGGGTGGTGGTATGGCTACACCTTC
CDR3aa: CASSLYTQGWWYGYTF
j_gene: TRBJ1-2
len: 16
d_gene: -
abundance: -
v_gene: TRBV5-4

CDR3nt: TGTGCCAGCAGTGAGACTAGCGGGTCCCCCGGGGAGCTGTTTTTT
CDR3aa: CASSETSGSPGELFF
j_gene: TRBJ2-2
len: 15
d_gene: TRBD2
abundance: -
v_gene: TRBV6-4

CDR3nt: TGTGCCAGCAGTGGAAGAAATGACAGGGTGGGCTACGAGCAGTACTTC
CDR3aa: CASSGRNDRVGYEQYF
j_gene: TRBJ2-7
len: 16
d_gene: TRBD1
abundance: -
v_gene: TRBV2

CDR3nt: TGTGCCAGCAGCTCTCCCCGATCGGAGGACCTTCCTAATGAAAAACTGTTTTTT
CDR3aa: CASSSPRSEDLPNEKLFF
j_gene: TRBJ1-4
len: 18
d_gene: -
abundance: -
v_gene: TRBV7-6

CDR3nt: TGTGCCAGTAGTATAAGTTGGCGGCCCTACGAGCAGTACTTC
CDR3aa: CASSISWRPYEQYF
j_gene: TRBJ2-7
len: 14
d_gene: -
abundance: -
v_gene: TRBV19

CDR3nt: TGTGCCAGCTCCAATACGAGGGTAGAGACTGAAGCTTTCTTT
CDR3aa: CASSNTRVETEAFF
j_gene: TRBJ1-1
len: 14
d_gene: -
abundance: -
v_gene: TRBV2

CDR3nt: TGTGCCAGCAGTTCAGGGGCTGGGGGCAATCAGCCCCAGCATTTT
CDR3aa: CASSSGAGGNQPQHF
j_gene: TRBJ1-5
len: 15
d_gene: -
abundance: few
v_gene: TRBV27

CDR3nt: TGTGCCAGCAGCCAAGAATCAGGCCCCAATAGACGCGAGCAGTACTTC
CDR3aa: CASSQESGPNRREQYF
j_gene: TRBJ2-7
len: 16
d_gene: -
abundance: -
v_gene: TRBV4-2